This T cell receptor beta chain was captured in a study of cytomegalovirus exposure and HLA in healthy donors. Unmatched junction bases numbered 14, after V lost 5 bases and J lost 7 bases. The CDR3 sequence is 16 residues long. Germline V gene data show CDR1 as MNHNY and CDR2 as SVGAGI (reference sequence). The study ran its PCR with 60 Vbeta and 13 Jbeta primers. The assay was immunoSEQ multiplex PCR, and TCRdb's table has in-frame clones only and misses some. Among some 180,000 clones listed, roughly four fifths were seen once. The gene calls are TRBV6-6 and TRBJ1-5; the match to TRBD1 covers 7 bases. The specimen was PBMCs. This TCR was recovered from a male donor in good health and CMV-seronegative. CDR3 nucleotides: TGTGCCAGCAGTCCCGCTTTAGGGGGCTTCGGGCAGCCCCAGCATTTT. This translates into CASSPALGGFGQPQHF.